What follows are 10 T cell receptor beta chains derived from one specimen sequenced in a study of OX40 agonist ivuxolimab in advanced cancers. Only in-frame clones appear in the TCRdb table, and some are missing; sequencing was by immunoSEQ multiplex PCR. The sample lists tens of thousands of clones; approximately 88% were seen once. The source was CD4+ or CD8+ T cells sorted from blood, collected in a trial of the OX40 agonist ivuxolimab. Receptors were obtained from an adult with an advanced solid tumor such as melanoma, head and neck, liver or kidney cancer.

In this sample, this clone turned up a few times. The CDR3 protein is CASSFLGDEQYF. CDR3 nucleotide sequence: TGTGCCAGCAGTTTCCTCGGGGACGAGCAGTACTTC. The rearrangement joins TRBV7-9 to TRBJ2-7; weak D call: TRBD2 (5 bases). CDR1 and CDR2 (germline): SEHNR, FQNEAQ (reference sequence). This CDR3 contains 12 residues. Deletions cut 6 bases from V and 5 bases from J, with 11 bases between.

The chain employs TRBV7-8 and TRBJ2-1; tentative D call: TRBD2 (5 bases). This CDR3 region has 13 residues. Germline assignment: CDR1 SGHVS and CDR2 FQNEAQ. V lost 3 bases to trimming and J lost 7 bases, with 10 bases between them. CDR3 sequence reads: CASSLRRVNEQFF. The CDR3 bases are TGTGCCAGCAGCTTGCGGCGGGTTAATGAGCAGTTCTTC. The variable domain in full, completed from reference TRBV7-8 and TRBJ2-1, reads GAGVSQSPRYKVAKRGQDVALRCDPISGHVSLFWYQQALGQGPEFLTYFQNEAQLDKSGLPSDRFFAERPEGSVSTLKIQRTQQEDSAVYLCASSLRRVNEQFFGPGTRLTVL.

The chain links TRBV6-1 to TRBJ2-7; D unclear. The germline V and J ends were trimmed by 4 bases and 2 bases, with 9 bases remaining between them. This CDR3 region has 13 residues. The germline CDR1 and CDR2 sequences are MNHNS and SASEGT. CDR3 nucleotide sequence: TGTGCCAGCAGTGTCGGCACCACCTACGAGCAGTACTTC. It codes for CASSVGTTYEQYF.

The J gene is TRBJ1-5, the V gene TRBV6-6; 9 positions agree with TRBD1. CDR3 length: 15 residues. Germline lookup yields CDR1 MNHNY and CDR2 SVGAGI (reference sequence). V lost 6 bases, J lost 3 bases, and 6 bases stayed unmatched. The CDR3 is CASRGGTGFNQPQHF. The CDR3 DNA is TGTGCCAGCAGGGGTGGGACAGGGTTCAATCAGCCCCAGCATTTT.

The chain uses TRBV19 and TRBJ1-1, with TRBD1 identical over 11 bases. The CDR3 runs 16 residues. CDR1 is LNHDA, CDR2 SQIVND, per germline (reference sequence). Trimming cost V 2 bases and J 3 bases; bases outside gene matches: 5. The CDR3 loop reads CASSIRTGGAYTEAFF. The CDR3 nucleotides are TGTGCCAGTAGTATAAGGACAGGGGGCGCCTACACTGAAGCTTTCTTT. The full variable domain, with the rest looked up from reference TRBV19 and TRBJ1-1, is DGGITQSPKYLFRKEGQNVTLSCEQNLNHDAMYWYRQDPGQGLRLIYYSQIVNDFQKGDIAEGYSVSREKKESFPLTVTSAQKNPTAFYLCASSIRTGGAYTEAFFGQGTRLTVV.

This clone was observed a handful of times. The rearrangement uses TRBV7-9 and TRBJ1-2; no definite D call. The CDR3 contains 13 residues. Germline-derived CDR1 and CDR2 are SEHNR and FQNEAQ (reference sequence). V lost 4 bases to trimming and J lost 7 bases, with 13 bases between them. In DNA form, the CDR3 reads TGTGCCAGCAGCTCCCGGGATAAGAGTGGCTACACCTTC. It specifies CASSSRDKSGYTF.

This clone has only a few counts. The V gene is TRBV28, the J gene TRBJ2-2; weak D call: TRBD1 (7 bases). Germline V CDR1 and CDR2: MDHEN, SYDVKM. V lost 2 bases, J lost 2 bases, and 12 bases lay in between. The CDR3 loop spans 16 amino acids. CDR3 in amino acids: CASSLRRGPNTGELFF. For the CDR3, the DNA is TGTGCCAGCAGTTTAAGGAGGGGGCCTAACACCGGGGAGCTGTTTTTT.

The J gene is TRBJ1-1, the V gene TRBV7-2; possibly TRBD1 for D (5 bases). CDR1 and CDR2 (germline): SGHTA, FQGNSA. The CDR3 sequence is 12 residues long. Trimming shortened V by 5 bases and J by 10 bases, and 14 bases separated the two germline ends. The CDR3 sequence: CASSRLLGVAFF. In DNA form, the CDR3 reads TGTGCCAGCAGCCGCCTCCTGGGGGTAGCTTTCTTT.

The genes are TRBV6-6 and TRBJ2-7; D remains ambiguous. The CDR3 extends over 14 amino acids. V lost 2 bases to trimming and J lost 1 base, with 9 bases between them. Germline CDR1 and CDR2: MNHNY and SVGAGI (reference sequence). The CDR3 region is CASSYGVGSYEQYF. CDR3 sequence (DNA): TGTGCCAGCAGTTACGGGGTTGGGTCCTACGAGCAGTACTTC.

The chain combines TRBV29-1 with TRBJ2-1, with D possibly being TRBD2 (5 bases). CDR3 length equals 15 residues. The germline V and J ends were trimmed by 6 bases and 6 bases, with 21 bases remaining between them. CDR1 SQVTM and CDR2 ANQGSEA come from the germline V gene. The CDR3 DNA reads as TGCAGCGTCGTGAGGGATTCGGCAAGGATCAATGAGCAGTTCTTC. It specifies CSVVRDSARINEQFF.